This TCR beta chain was observed in a study of Graves' ophthalmopathy and Graves' hyperthyroidism. Regarding this clonotype: The antigen is undetermined.

Amplification from RNA transcripts yielded the TCR beta CDR3 regions. HTBI primers were employed in first-round RT-PCR, then a second-round multiplex PCR followed. TCRdb recomputed calls from the multiplex PCR reads with MiXCR, one row per CDR3 protein. Of about 740,000 distinct CDR3 sequences listed, roughly two fifths were seen once; the top ten hold 40% to 45%. Findings and caveats of the study: Detected in blood as well were most expanded thyroid clonotypes with frequency above 0.001.

CDR3 length equals 12 residues. The germline CDR1 and CDR2 sequences are SNHLY and FYNNEI. V lost 9 bases and J 4 bases, leaving 12 bases between the germline ends. The sample comprised peripheral blood. This TCR came from an adult man with Graves' ophthalmopathy. The gene calls are TRBV2 and TRBJ2-5; D unclear. This CDR3 is CASTNLLETQYF. The CDR3 bases are TGTGCCAGTACCAACCTTCTAGAGACCCAGTACTTC.